This T cell receptor beta chain derives from a study of T-cell reconstitution after alpha-beta-depleted transplantation in children. General study points: When one year had passed after transplant, most T-cell counts and diversity came from newly produced T cells.

Preparation of the TCRbeta library used unique molecular identifiers. TCRdb re-analysed the PCR reads in MiXCR, keeping a single row per CDR3 protein. Among hundreds of thousands of distinct CDR3 sequences listed, 10% to 15% were seen once. This clonotype showed up just a few times. What it recognizes is unknown. This CDR3 has 15 amino acids. V was cut by 1 base and J by 0 bases, with 6 bases left in between. From germline, CDR1 is SEHNR and CDR2 FQNEAQ (reference sequence). The V and J genes are TRBV7-9 and TRBJ1-4; D is undetermined. The source of this sequence is a male patient younger than 18 who had a stem cell transplant for acute myeloid leukemia, so the T cells may come from the graft donor. Sample: PBMCs, mostly from graft donor cells, taken 360 days after TCRalphabeta/CD19-depleted stem cell transplant. The CDR3 spells CASSLGPATNEKLFF. The CDR3 DNA follows: TGTGCCAGCAGCTTAGGTCCTGCAACTAATGAAAAACTGTTTTTT.